The entry below gives a single TCR beta chain sequence along with its context. Measured with immunoSEQ multiplex PCR; TCRdb has only the in-frame clones, and not every one. The sample carries approximately 160,000 clones, more than 70% recorded once. Researchers sorted participants into cohorts using their self-reported clinical history. In germline, CDR1 is LGHDT, CDR2 YNNKEL (reference sequence). The germline V and J ends were trimmed by 1 base and 3 bases, with 9 bases remaining between them. CDR3 length: 14 residues. This sample was taken from a study of blood T cell repertoires in COVID-19. About the research overall: PBMCs, B-cell-depleted T cells, or T cells were the source of the cDNA or gDNA that made up the material.

This clonotype was sampled from a man aged 40-49 years who had recovered from COVID-19. Sequenced: PBMCs or T cells enriched from blood (not recorded which). The chain carries TRBV3-1 (or the pseudogene TRBV3-2) and TRBJ1-1; no reliable D call. CDR3 coding DNA: TGTGCCAGCAGCCAAGTCGCGGAGGACACTGAAGCTTTCTTT. The encoded protein is CASSQVAEDTEAFF.